The 9 T cell receptor beta chains below were found in one sample sequenced in a study of shared clonotypes between healthy human individuals. TCRdb's copy holds only in-frame clones and misses some; the assay was immunoSEQ multiplex PCR. The table lists approximately 510,000 clones, about four fifths of them singletons, with 10% to 15% in the top ten. Input material: PBMCs. Source of these receptors: a woman in her thirties or forties in good health. Some clones in this sample may be carry-over from other donors' samples.

To note about this clone: This CDR3 is also generated by other DNA sequences in the sample. The chain recombines TRBV5-4 with TRBJ2-7; D remains unclear. V shed 4 bases and J shed 0 bases, with 8 bases lying between them. The CDR3 spans 13 residues. The germline V gene encodes CDR1 SGHNT and CDR2 YYREEE (reference sequence). The CDR3 is CASSLPSSYEQYF. For the CDR3, the DNA is TGTGCCAGCAGCCTACCGAGCTCCTACGAGCAGTACTTC.

V is TRBV9 and J is TRBJ1-1; D is ambiguous. CDR1 SGDLS and CDR2 YYNGEE come from the germline V gene. The ends were cut back, 3 bases at V and 1 base at J, with 10 bases in the middle. The CDR3 loop spans 14 amino acids. CDR3 sequence reads: CASSASPGNTEAFF. The CDR3 region has the DNA TGTGCCAGCAGCGCATCTCCGGGGAACACTGAAGCTTTCTTT.

The chain couples TRBV4-2 to TRBJ1-1; the match to TRBD1 covers 9 bases. V gave up 3 bases and J gave up 5 bases; unmatched junction bases: 10. The CDR3 runs to 16 residues. CDR1 LGHNA and CDR2 YNFKEQ come from the germline V gene. The CDR3 here is CASSQYRTGVWTEAFF. As DNA, the CDR3 is TGTGCCAGCAGCCAGTACCGGACAGGGGTTTGGACTGAAGCTTTCTTT.

The V gene is TRBV19, the J gene TRBJ2-1, with D perhaps matching TRBD1 (6 bases). In germline, CDR1 is LNHDA, CDR2 SQIVND (reference sequence). V shed 3 bases and J shed 6 bases, with 9 bases lying between them. This CDR3 is built from 13 residues. CDR3 amino acids: CASSIQGSNEQFF. The CDR3 coding sequence is TGTGCCAGTAGTATCCAGGGGTCCAATGAGCAGTTCTTC. Filled out from reference TRBV19 and TRBJ2-1, the complete variable domain reads DGGITQSPKYLFRKEGQNVTLSCEQNLNHDAMYWYRQDPGQGLRLIYYSQIVNDFQKGDIAEGYSVSREKKESFPLTVTSAQKNPTAFYLCASSIQGSNEQFFGPGTRLTVL.

On this clone: Within the sample, other DNA sequences also encode this same CDR3. This sequence joins TRBV28 and TRBJ2-7, with 9 bases lining up with TRBD2. The length of the CDR3 is 14 residues. Losses at the gene ends were 6 bases for V and 1 base for J; bases not matched to a gene: 4. The V gene's germline CDR1 is MDHEN and CDR2 SYDVKM. CDR3 DNA: TGTGCCAGCAGCCTAGCGGGACCTTCCTACGAGCAGTACTTC. As protein: CASSLAGPSYEQYF.

This chain joins TRBV7-9 and TRBJ1-2; no firm D call. The CDR3 spans 13 residues. Germline V gene sequence: CDR1 SEHNR, CDR2 FQNEAQ (reference sequence). V lost 2 bases to trimming and J lost 6 bases, with 10 bases between them. Written as DNA, the CDR3 is TGTGCCAGCAGCTTAACCCACTCCGATGGCTACACCTTC. Translating it yields CASSLTHSDGYTF.

In this sample, this clone turned up a few times. The V call is TRBV7-7, the J call TRBJ2-7, with D uncertain. The CDR3 extends over 13 amino acids. Deletions cut 5 bases from V and 7 bases from J, with 15 bases between. CDR1 and CDR2 (germline): SSHAT, FNYEAQ (reference sequence). The CDR3 bases are TGTGCCAGCAGCCTGGACGCGACGAGGGAGCAGTACTTC. It translates to CASSLDATREQYF.

This clone was seen more than once but under ten times. The rearrangement uses TRBV15 and TRBJ2-5; D is perhaps TRBD1 (8 bases). CDR3 size: 14 residues. The germline V gene encodes CDR1 LNHNV and CDR2 YYDKDF (reference sequence). With 6 bases removed from V and 5 bases from J, the gap between germline ends came to 16 bases. CDR3 DNA sequence: TGTGCCACCAGAATCGGACAGGGAGGGGAGACCCAGTACTTC. Protein sequence: CATRIGQGGETQYF.

The table lists this clone with many counts. The V and J genes are TRBV7-8 and TRBJ1-1; no clear D gene. V was shortened by 7 bases and J by 0 bases, with 12 bases between the two germline ends. CDR1 and CDR2 from the germline V gene are SGHVS and FQNEAQ. This CDR3 spans 14 amino acids. The CDR3 loop is CASTPRRMNTEAFF. The CDR3 region has the DNA TGTGCCAGCACCCCGAGGCGGATGAACACTGAAGCTTTCTTT.